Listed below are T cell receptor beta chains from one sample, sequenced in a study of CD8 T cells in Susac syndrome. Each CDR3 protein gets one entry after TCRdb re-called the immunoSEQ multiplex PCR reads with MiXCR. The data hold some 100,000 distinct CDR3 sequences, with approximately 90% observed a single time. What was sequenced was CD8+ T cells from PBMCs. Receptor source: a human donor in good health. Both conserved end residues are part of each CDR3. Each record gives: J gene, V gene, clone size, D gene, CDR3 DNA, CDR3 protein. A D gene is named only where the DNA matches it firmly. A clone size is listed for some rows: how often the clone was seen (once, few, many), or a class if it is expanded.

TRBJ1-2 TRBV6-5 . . TGTGCCAGCAGTTACGACAGCGCTAACTATGGCTACACCTTC CASSYDSANYGYTF
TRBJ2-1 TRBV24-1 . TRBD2 TGTGCCACCAGTGATCAGACTAGCGGGAGAGTCAATGAGCAGTTCTTC CATSDQTSGRVNEQFF
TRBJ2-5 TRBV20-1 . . TGCAGTGCTCCGCCCCTAAGTAGAGAGACCCAGTACTTC CSAPPLSRETQYF
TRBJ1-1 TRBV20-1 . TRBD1 TGCAGTGCTAGAGCCCGACAGGGGTTTTGGGCTGAAGCTTTCTTT CSARARQGFWAEAFF
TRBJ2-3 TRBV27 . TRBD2 TGTGCCAGCAGTTTATGGGCTAGCGGGGTTAGCACAGATACGCAGTATTTT CASSLWASGVSTDTQYF
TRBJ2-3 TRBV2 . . TGTGCCAGCAGTACGAGTTCCGGGGTTTCAGATACGCAGTATTTT CASSTSSGVSDTQYF
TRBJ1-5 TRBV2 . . TGTGCCAGCCAGCTAGAGGGGAGCCCTCAGCCCCAGCATTTT CASQLEGSPQPQHF
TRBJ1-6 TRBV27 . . TGTGCCAGCAGTTCCGCGCTGGCACGAACCCATAATCCACCCCTCCACTTT CASSSALARTHNPPLHF
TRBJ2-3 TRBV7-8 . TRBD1 TGTGCCAGCAGCTTAGGAAGAGGGACAGGGAGTCTGTGGACTCCTAGCACAGATACGCAGTATTTT CASSLGRGTGSLWTPSTDTQYF
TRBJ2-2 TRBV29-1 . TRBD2 TGCAGCGGAGGGACTAGCCACACCGGGGAGCTGTTTTTT CSGGTSHTGELFF
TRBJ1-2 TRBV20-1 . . TGCAGTGCTAGACTAGGTGCTAACTATGGCTACACCTTC CSARLGANYGYTF
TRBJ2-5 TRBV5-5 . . TGTGCCAGCAGCTTGCGTGTTATGTCCAGAGGGGAGGAGACCCAGTACTTC CASSLRVMSRGEETQYF
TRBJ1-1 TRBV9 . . TGTGCCAGCAGCCCCGGGGTAGCGAACACTGAAGCTTTCTTT CASSPGVANTEAFF
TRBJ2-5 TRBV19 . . TGTGCCAGTAGTCCCCGGAGCGCCAACCAAGAGACCCAGTACTTC CASSPRSANQETQYF
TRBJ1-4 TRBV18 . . TGTGCCAGCTCAGCCGGGACCACAACTAATGAAAAACTGTTTTTT CASSAGTTTNEKLFF
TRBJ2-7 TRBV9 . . TGTGCCAGCAGCGGACGGGACAACTCCTACGAGCAGTACTTC CASSGRDNSYEQYF
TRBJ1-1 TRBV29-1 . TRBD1 TGCAGCATTACCCTAACAGGGGGCCTAAGGGACACTGAAGCTTTCTTT CSITLTGGLRDTEAFF
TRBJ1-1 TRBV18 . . TGTGCCAGCTCCCGTAACAGGAACACTGAAGCTTTCTTT CASSRNRNTEAFF
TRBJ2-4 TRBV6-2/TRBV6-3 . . TGTGCCAGCAGTTTCCGGGGGTCTCTAGCCAAAAACATTCAGTACTTC CASSFRGSLAKNIQYF
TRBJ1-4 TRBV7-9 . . TGTGCCAGCAGCTCCAAGTCCATCGGGGAACTGTTTTTT CASSSKSIGELFF
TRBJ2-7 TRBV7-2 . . TGTGCCAGCAGCTTAGTTATCTTCAGTGGTGGCGAGCAGTACTTC CASSLVIFSGGEQYF
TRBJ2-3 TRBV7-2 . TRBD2 TGTGCCAGCAGCACCGGACTAGCGGGGGGGCATGGAGATACGCAGTATTTT CASSTGLAGGHGDTQYF
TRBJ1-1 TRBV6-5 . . TGTGCCAGCACCCCCGGGAGGCAGAACACTGAAGCTTTCTTT CASTPGRQNTEAFF
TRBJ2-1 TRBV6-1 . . TGTGCCAGCAGTGAAGCACCAGGGACACCTACCCCCAATGAGCAGTTCTTC CASSEAPGTPTPNEQFF
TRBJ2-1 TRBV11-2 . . TGTGCCAGCAGCCCCTCCGGAGCTCACAATGAGCAGTTCTTC CASSPSGAHNEQFF
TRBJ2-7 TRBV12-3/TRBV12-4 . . TGTGCCAGCAGCTTAACGAGGGCCACGAGGGACGAGCAGTACTTC CASSLTRATRDEQYF
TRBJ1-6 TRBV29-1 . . TGCAGCGTTGGGGAGGGAAATTCACCCCTCCACTTT CSVGEGNSPLHF
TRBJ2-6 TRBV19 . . TGTGCCAGTAGCGACCCAAGGGCGCTCGGGGCCAACGTCCTGACTTTC CASSDPRALGANVLTF
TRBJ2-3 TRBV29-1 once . TGCAGCGTTGAAGGGCAGGGGACCACAGATACGCAGTATTTT CSVEGQGTTDTQYF